One and the same sample provided the 22 T cell receptor beta chains below, sequenced in a study of T cells in Graves' hyperthyroidism and ophthalmopathy. There were TCR beta CDR3 regions amplified from RNA transcripts. Primed by the HTBI set, a first-round RT-PCR was run on the TCR CDR3. Each CDR3 protein is one row after TCRdb ran MiXCR on the multiplex PCR reads. The repertoire holds some 690,000 distinct CDR3 sequences, with around 16% as singletons. Input material: blood. These receptors were obtained from a man aged 50-60 years with Graves' hyperthyroidism.

This clonotype was counted many times. The chain links TRBV20-1 to TRBJ1-3; no clear D. Germline V gives CDR1 DFQATT, CDR2 SNEGSKA (reference sequence). This CDR3 has 14 residues. Trimming took 3 bases from V and 0 from J, leaving 9 bases between them. The DNA for the CDR3 is TGCAGTGCTAGTGGAGGGATCTCTGGAAACACCATATATTTT. This translates into CSASGGISGNTIYF.

This sequence joins TRBV5-1 and TRBJ2-7; D call uncertain. Germline V lookup: CDR1 SGHRS, CDR2 YFSETQ. The CDR3 is made up of 14 amino acids. The ends were cut back, 4 bases at V and 2 bases at J, with 13 bases in the middle. The CDR3, as DNA: TGCGCCAGCAGCATCGGGCAGCCCCCCTACGAGCAGTACTTC. Translating it yields CASSIGQPPYEQYF.

This clonotype was seen only a few times. This sequence joins TRBV19 and TRBJ2-6; D remains unclear. The V gene lost 6 bases and the J gene lost 3 bases, with 6 bases spanning the gap. CDR3 length equals 13 residues. CDR1 is LNHDA and CDR2 is SQIVND in the germline V gene (reference sequence). The CDR3 loop is CASRFGGANVLTF. The DNA for the CDR3 is TGTGCCAGTAGGTTCGGTGGGGCCAACGTCCTGACTTTC.

Concerning this clonotype: A read error is possible here, since a much larger clone lies one base away. The rearrangement links TRBV28 to TRBJ1-3, with D uncertain. The CDR3 length is 16 residues. Germline loops: CDR1 MDHEN, CDR2 SYDVKM. V was pared by 10 bases and J by 0 bases, with 19 bases between. CDR3 nucleotides: TGTGCCACCGACCACTGCGGCTCGAGCTCTGGAAACACCATATATTTT. Its translation: CATDHCGSSSGNTIYF.

This clonotype was counted a few times. This chain connects TRBV6-5 to TRBJ2-7; 7 bases match TRBD2. The ends lost 0 bases at V and 6 bases at J; junction bases unmatched: 8. Germline V gene sequence: CDR1 MNHEY, CDR2 SVGAGI. The CDR3 consists of 15 residues. The DNA for the CDR3 is TGTGCCAGCAGTTACTCGGGGGGGATCCGCGGCGAGCAGTACTTC. It translates to CASSYSGGIRGEQYF.

The gene calls are TRBV5-1 and TRBJ2-6, with 8 bases matching TRBD1. This CDR3 region has 19 residues. The V gene end was trimmed by 5 bases and the J gene end by 2 bases; junction bases not matched to a gene: 15. Per germline, CDR1 SGHRS and CDR2 YFSETQ. CDR3 nucleotides: TGCGCCAGCAGGGAGGGGGCGCGGACAGGGAACCCTGGGGCCAACGTCCTGACTTTC. Amino acids: CASREGARTGNPGANVLTF.

This clonotype was picked up a small number of times. The chain uses TRBV28 and TRBJ2-1; D is possibly TRBD1 (6 bases). The CDR3 is 15 amino acids. Trimming removed 3 bases at V and 1 base at J, with 10 bases between. Germline V gene sequence: CDR1 MDHEN, CDR2 SYDVKM. CDR3 region: CASSFITGSYNEQFF. The CDR3 region has the DNA TGTGCCAGCAGTTTTATTACAGGGTCCTACAATGAGCAGTTCTTC. Looking up the rest from reference TRBV28 and TRBJ2-1 gives the full variable domain: DVKVTQSSRYLVKRTGEKVFLECVQDMDHENMFWYRQDPGLGLRLIYFSYDVKMKEKGDIPEGYSVSREKKERFSLILESASTNQTSMYLCASSFITGSYNEQFFGPGTRLTVL.

This clonotype was observed many times. CDR3 DNA sequence: TGCAGCGCACGGACTGGTGCGGCCCAAGAGACCCAGTACTTC. Amino acid sequence: CSARTGAAQETQYF. The chain uses TRBV29-1 and TRBJ2-5; maybe TRBD2 (5 bases). Germline-derived CDR1 and CDR2 are SQVTM and ANQGSEA. The CDR3 is made up of 14 amino acids. Trimming pared 7 bases from V and 1 base from J, leaving 16 bases between.

This clonotype was observed a few times. One junction end does not reproduce the germline sequence, and a read error may be involved. CDR3 DNA: TGTGCCAGCAGTTTATCGGGACAGGGATTCTCTGGAAACGCCATATATTTT. Translated: CASSLSGQGFSGNAIYF. The chain joins TRBV27 to TRBJ1-3; 9 bases map to TRBD1. Germline V gene lookup returns CDR1 MNHEY and CDR2 SMNVEV (reference sequence). CDR3 length: 17 residues.

This clonotype was picked up a small number of times. V and J are TRBV6-2 or TRBV6-3 and TRBJ1-2; a possible D gene is TRBD1 (5 bases). The CDR3 length is 16 residues. Trimming removed 5 bases from V and 9 bases from J, with 25 bases in between. CDR1 and CDR2 from the germline V gene are MNHEY and SVGEGT. This CDR3 reads CASSQSPGPPFRSYTF. The CDR3 DNA reads TGTGCCAGCAGTCAAAGTCCGGGACCTCCCTTTCGGAGCTACACCTTC.

The genes are TRBV12-3 or TRBV12-4 and TRBJ1-1; D is uncertain. This CDR3 has 15 residues. Trimming took off 0 bases at V and 4 bases at J, with 12 bases between the two ends. For the CDR3, the DNA is TGTGCCAGCAGTTTAGCGCTTGGGTTGGGCACTGAAGCTTTCTTT. It specifies CASSLALGLGTEAFF.

This clonotype has ten or more counts. The rearrangement uses TRBV7-9 and TRBJ1-1; 11 nucleotides align to TRBD1. This CDR3 has 15 amino acids. Germline assignment: CDR1 SEHNR and CDR2 FQNEAQ (reference sequence). The trim removed 3 bases at V and 5 bases at J, leaving 5 bases unmatched. CDR3: CASSFGQGAGTEAFF. In DNA form, the CDR3 reads TGTGCCAGCAGCTTCGGACAGGGGGCCGGAACTGAAGCTTTCTTT.

The rearrangement joins TRBV3-1 to TRBJ2-2, with TRBD2 matching 12 bases. The CDR3 loop spans 17 amino acids. V trimming: 2 bases; J trimming: 7 bases; junction bases outside the gene matches: 8. Germline CDR1 reads LGHDT; CDR2 reads YNNKEL (reference sequence). This CDR3 is CASSQRLTSGSGGELFF. The CDR3 bases are TGTGCCAGCAGCCAACGTCTGACTAGCGGGAGTGGCGGGGAGCTGTTTTTT.

This chain links TRBV20-1 with TRBJ2-1; 11 bases map to TRBD2. The CDR3 runs 17 residues. Losses at the gene ends were 1 base for V and 5 bases for J; bases not matched to a gene: 10. CDR1 is DFQATT and CDR2 is SNEGSKA in the germline V gene (reference sequence). The CDR3 coding sequence is TGCAGTGCTAGAGTATCATGGGCTAGCGGGAGGCACAATGAGCAGTTCTTC. Protein: CSARVSWASGRHNEQFF.

This clonotype has ten or more counts. V is TRBV27 and J is TRBJ1-1; D not certain. The V gene's germline CDR1 is MNHEY and CDR2 SMNVEV (reference sequence). CDR3 length: 15 amino acids. Trimming left V 1 base short and J 4 bases short, with 13 bases between. The CDR3 coding sequence is TGTGCCAGCAGTTTATACCAACCAAGTTCCACTGAAGCTTTCTTT. As protein: CASSLYQPSSTEAFF.

The sample holds a few counts of this clonotype. This sequence joins TRBV5-1 and TRBJ2-3; D may correspond to TRBD1 or TRBD2 (5 bases each). CDR3 length: 15 amino acids. Germline V gene lookup returns CDR1 SGHRS and CDR2 YFSETQ. V shed 4 bases and J shed 6 bases, with 18 bases lying between them. In DNA, the CDR3 is TGCGCCAGCAGCCCCGGGACCACATTAATCGATACGCAGTATTTT. The encoded protein is CASSPGTTLIDTQYF.

CDR3 DNA: TGCAGTGCTAGGGACCCCTTGACTAGTCGGGGCGGCTATGAGCAGTTCTTC. Encoded protein: CSARDPLTSRGGYEQFF. The rearrangement links TRBV20-1 to TRBJ2-1; possibly TRBD2 for D (6 bases). The V gene's germline CDR1 is DFQATT and CDR2 SNEGSKA (reference sequence). CDR3 size: 17 residues. V was cut by 3 bases and J by 8 bases, with 26 bases left in between.

This clonotype was counted between two and nine times. This chain uses TRBV19 with TRBJ2-7, with D perhaps TRBD2 (5 bases). The CDR3 covers 15 residues. In germline, CDR1 is LNHDA, CDR2 SQIVND (reference sequence). Trimming removed 9 bases from V and 2 bases from J, with 20 bases in between. The CDR3 region is CASQRGEAGAYEQYF. Written as DNA, the CDR3 is TGTGCCAGCCAAAGAGGCGAAGCCGGGGCCTACGAGCAGTACTTC.

This clonotype was recorded many times. V and J are TRBV6-1 and TRBJ2-7; TRBD2 matches at 11 bases. The CDR3 is 15 residues long. Per the germline V gene, CDR1 is MNHNS and CDR2 is SASEGT. The V and J ends lost 4 bases and 0 bases, in that order; junction bases with no gene match: 2. This chain's CDR3 is CASSGTSGFSYEQYF. CDR3 nucleotide sequence: TGTGCCAGCAGTGGGACTAGCGGGTTCTCCTACGAGCAGTACTTC.

This clonotype has only a few counts. Compared with germline, one end of the junction differs, possibly owing to a read error. J is TRBJ2-1 and V is TRBV29-1; perhaps TRBD2 as D (5 bases). CDR1 is SQVTM, CDR2 ANQGSEA, per germline. The CDR3 loop spans 14 amino acids. The CDR3 DNA follows: TGCGGCGTTGAAGCGACACGGGCGGGCAATGAGCAGTTCTTC. Translated: CGVEATRAGNEQFF.

This clonotype has a count of ten or more. The V gene is TRBV2, the J gene TRBJ1-1; TRBD1 aligns across 9 bases. After removal of 3 bases from V and 4 bases from J, the junction contained 12 bases not matched to a gene. Per germline, CDR1 SNHLY and CDR2 FYNNEI. The CDR3 is 17 residues long. The DNA for the CDR3 is TGTGCCAGCAGTGACCGGGACAGGGTCCTTTTAAGCACTGAAGCTTTCTTT. Protein product: CASSDRDRVLLSTEAFF.

This clonotype showed up many times. This chain connects TRBV10-3 to TRBJ2-1; TRBD2 matches at 11 bases. Germline CDR1 is ENHRY and CDR2 is SYGVKD. This CDR3 region has 13 residues. V shed 2 bases, J shed 9 bases, and the junction held 0 bases outside the gene matches. The CDR3 DNA follows: TGTGCCATCAGTGAGACTAGCGGGAGTGAGCAGTTCTTC. Amino acid sequence: CAISETSGSEQFF.